This TCR beta chain emerged from a study of T cell responses to AZD1222 COVID-19 vaccine. Whole-study findings and limits: Repertoires were obtained only post-peak T cell response.

The CDR3 has 18 amino acids. Notes on this clone: Its antigen is not identified.

Only in-frame clones appear in the TCRdb table, and some are missing; sequencing was by immunoSEQ multiplex PCR. The table lists around 140,000 clones, 89% of them singletons. The clonotype was recovered from an adult in good health. The rearrangement links TRBV21-1 to TRBJ2-7; the table's D gene call, TRBD2, was not cross checked with the DNA. TRBV21-1 is an annotated pseudogene. The source material was peripheral blood, sampled on day 0 of AZD1222 vaccination. CDR3: CASSKAASGSGRAHEQYF. DNA for the CDR3: TGTGCCAGCAGCAAAGCGGCCAGCGGTAGCGGGAGGGCCCACGAGCAGTACTTC.